Listed here are 10 T cell receptor beta chains from one sample, sequenced in a study of shared clonotypes between healthy human individuals. Using immunoSEQ multiplex PCR, the repertoire was profiled, and TCRdb retains in-frame clones only, with some absent. This repertoire shows under 600,000 clones, around 76% found once; its top ten account for about 12%. The sequenced material came from PBMCs. Every receptor here comes from a woman aged 35 to 49 in good health. Some clones in this sample may be carry-over from other donors' samples.

V and J are TRBV7-2 and TRBJ2-7; 11 bases are a match to TRBD2. Germline V gene lookup returns CDR1 SGHTA and CDR2 FQGNSA. The CDR3 contains 16 residues. V trimming: 5 bases; J trimming: 0 bases; junction bases outside the gene matches: 6. The CDR3 region is CASSPSGTSGSYEQYF. For the CDR3, the DNA is TGTGCCAGCAGCCCCTCGGGGACTAGCGGCTCCTACGAGCAGTACTTC. The whole variable domain, remainder taken from reference TRBV7-2 and TRBJ2-7, is GAGVSQSPSNKVTEKGKDVELRCDPISGHTALYWYRQSLGQGLEFLIYFQGNSAPDKSGLPSDRFSAERTGGSVSTLTIQRTQQEDSAVYLCASSPSGTSGSYEQYFGPGTRLTVT.

The chain has TRBV6-1 and TRBJ2-3, with 12 bases aligning to TRBD2. The junction had 6 bases not matched to a gene; V was cut back by 3 bases and J by 5 bases. Germline CDR1 MNHNS, CDR2 SASEGT. The CDR3 length is 16 residues. CDR3 amino acids: CASSERLAGVVDTQYF. The CDR3 DNA reads as TGTGCCAGCAGTGAGAGACTAGCGGGAGTGGTAGATACGCAGTATTTT.

The chain carries TRBV5-1 and TRBJ2-2, with D maybe TRBD2 (5 bases). Per the germline V gene, CDR1 is SGHRS and CDR2 is YFSETQ. V lost 0 bases and J lost 6, with 9 bases in between. This CDR3 has 14 amino acids. CDR3 amino acids: CASSLVDLAGELFF. The DNA for the CDR3 is TGCGCCAGCAGCTTGGTGGACTTGGCCGGGGAGCTGTTTTTT. The whole variable domain, remainder taken from reference TRBV5-1 and TRBJ2-2, is KAGVTQTPRYLIKTRGQQVTLSCSPISGHRSVSWYQQTPGQGLQFLFEYFSETQRNKGNFPGRFSGRQFSNSRSEMNVSTLELGDSALYLCASSLVDLAGELFFGEGSRLTVL.

Regarding this clone: Other DNA sequences in this sample translate to the same CDR3. The chain links TRBV6-5 to TRBJ1-1, with 8 positions matching TRBD1. V gave up 6 bases and J gave up 8 bases; unmatched junction bases: 11. The CDR3 is 14 residues long. The germline V gene has CDR1 MNHEY and CDR2 SVGAGI. Here the CDR3 reads CASRPGQDLPEAFF. In nucleotides, the CDR3 is TGTGCCAGCAGGCCGGGACAGGACCTTCCCGAAGCTTTCTTT.

This chain connects TRBV6-1 to TRBJ2-1; either TRBD1 or TRBD2 may supply D (6 bases each). This CDR3 region has 15 residues. CDR1 is MNHNS and CDR2 is SASEGT in the germline V gene. The V gene lost 6 bases and the J gene lost 12 bases, with 24 bases spanning the gap. The DNA for the CDR3 is TGTGCCAGCAGGCCCGAGGGGGGCCAGCTGCGAGGGCAGTTCTTC. Amino acids: CASRPEGGQLRGQFF.

The chain carries TRBV5-1 and TRBJ1-1, with D perhaps TRBD1 (5 bases). The CDR3 covers 15 residues. CDR1 is SGHRS, CDR2 YFSETQ, per germline. The V and J ends lost 1 base and 0 bases respectively, with 10 bases between them. The CDR3 loop reads CASSLLGRMNTEAFF. The CDR3 DNA reads TGCGCCAGCAGCTTGCTGGGACGTATGAACACTGAAGCTTTCTTT. Full variable domain (rest looked up from reference TRBV5-1 and TRBJ1-1): KAGVTQTPRYLIKTRGQQVTLSCSPISGHRSVSWYQQTPGQGLQFLFEYFSETQRNKGNFPGRFSGRQFSNSRSEMNVSTLELGDSALYLCASSLLGRMNTEAFFGQGTRLTVV.

This clone was detected only once. The CDR3 loop reads CASSSTSGANTGELFF. The CDR3 nucleotides read TGTGCCAGCAGTTCGACCTCGGGAGCGAACACCGGGGAGCTGTTTTTT. The V and J genes are TRBV6-5 and TRBJ2-2; TRBD2 is a possible D gene (6 bases). Trimming removed 4 bases at V and 0 bases at J, with 12 bases between. CDR3 length: 16 residues. Looked up from germline, CDR1 is MNHEY and CDR2 is SVGAGI.

The chain uses TRBV11-3 and TRBJ2-3; weak D call: TRBD2 (6 bases). Trimming left V 1 base short and J 2 bases short, with 13 bases between. The CDR3 loop spans 16 amino acids. Per the germline V gene, CDR1 is SGHNT and CDR2 is YENEEA. CDR3 amino acids: CASSLAGGVDTDTQYF. The CDR3 DNA is TGTGCCAGCAGCTTAGCAGGAGGGGTCGACACAGATACGCAGTATTTT.

The V call is TRBV14, the J call TRBJ2-2; 12 bases agree with TRBD2. Looked up from germline, CDR1 is SGHDN and CDR2 is FVKESK. The CDR3 length is 17 residues. V was pared by 0 bases and J by 4 bases, with 3 bases of the junction left unmatched. The CDR3 loop reads CASSQEATSGSTGELFF. DNA for the CDR3: TGTGCCAGCAGCCAAGAAGCGACTAGCGGGAGCACCGGGGAGCTGTTTTTT. Complete variable domain (other parts from reference TRBV14 and TRBJ2-2): EAGVTQFPSHSVIEKGQTVTLRCDPISGHDNLYWYRRVMGKEIKFLLHFVKESKQDESGMPNNRFLAERTGGTYSTLKVQPAELEDSGVYFCASSQEATSGSTGELFFGEGSRLTVL.

This clone is a singleton in its sample. Other DNA sequences within the sample encode an identical CDR3. The chain uses TRBV18 and TRBJ1-1, with 8 bases identical to TRBD1. CDR1 is KGHSH, CDR2 LQKENI, per germline. The CDR3 consists of 14 residues. J gave up 4 bases and V 4 bases, and 5 bases lay outside the gene matches. This CDR3 is CASSLQGAGTEAFF. The CDR3 DNA is TGTGCCAGCTCACTCCAGGGGGCTGGCACTGAAGCTTTCTTT.